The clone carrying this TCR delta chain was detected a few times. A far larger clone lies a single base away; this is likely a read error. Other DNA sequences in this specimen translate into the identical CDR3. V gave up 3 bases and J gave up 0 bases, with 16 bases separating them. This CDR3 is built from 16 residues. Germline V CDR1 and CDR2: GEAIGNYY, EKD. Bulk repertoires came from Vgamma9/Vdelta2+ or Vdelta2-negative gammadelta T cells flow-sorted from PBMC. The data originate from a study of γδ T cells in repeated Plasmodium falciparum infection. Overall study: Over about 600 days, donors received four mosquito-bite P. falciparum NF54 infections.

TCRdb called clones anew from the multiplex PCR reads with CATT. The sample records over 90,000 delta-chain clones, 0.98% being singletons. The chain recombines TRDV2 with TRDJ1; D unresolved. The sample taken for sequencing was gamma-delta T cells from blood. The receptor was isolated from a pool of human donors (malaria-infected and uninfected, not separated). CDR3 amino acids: CACDGVTRSNTDKLIF. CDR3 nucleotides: TGTGCCTGTGACGGGGTAACCCGATCCAACACCGATAAACTCATCTTT.